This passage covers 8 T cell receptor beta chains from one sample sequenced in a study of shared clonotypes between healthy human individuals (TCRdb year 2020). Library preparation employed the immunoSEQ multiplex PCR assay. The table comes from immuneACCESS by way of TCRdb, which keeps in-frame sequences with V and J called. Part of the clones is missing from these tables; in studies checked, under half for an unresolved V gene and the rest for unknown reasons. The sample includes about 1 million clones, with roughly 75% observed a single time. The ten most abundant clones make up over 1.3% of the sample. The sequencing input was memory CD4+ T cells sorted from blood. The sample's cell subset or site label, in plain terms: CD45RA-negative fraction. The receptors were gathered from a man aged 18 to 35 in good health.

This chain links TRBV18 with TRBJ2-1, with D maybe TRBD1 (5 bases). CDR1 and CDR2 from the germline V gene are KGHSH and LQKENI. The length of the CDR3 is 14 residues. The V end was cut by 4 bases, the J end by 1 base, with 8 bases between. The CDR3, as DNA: TGTGCCAGCTCACTGGACAAGTCCTACAATGAGCAGTTCTTC. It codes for CASSLDKSYNEQFF.

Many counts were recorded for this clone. The DNA of the CDR3 is TGCGCCAGCAGGGACTCTAGTTTGGAGACCCAGTACTTC. This sequence encodes CASRDSSLETQYF. This sequence joins TRBV10-1 and TRBJ2-5, with a weak D call TRBD2 (5 bases). Per germline, CDR1 WNHNN and CDR2 SYGVQD (reference sequence). Trimming stripped 6 bases from V and 5 bases from J, with 13 bases between. This CDR3 spans 13 amino acids.

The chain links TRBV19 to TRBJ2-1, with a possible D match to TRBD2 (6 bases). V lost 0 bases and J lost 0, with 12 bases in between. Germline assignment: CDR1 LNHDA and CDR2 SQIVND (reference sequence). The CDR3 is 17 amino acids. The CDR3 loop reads CASSIDRAGSSYNEQFF. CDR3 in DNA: TGTGCCAGTAGTATAGATCGGGCGGGGAGCTCCTACAATGAGCAGTTCTTC.

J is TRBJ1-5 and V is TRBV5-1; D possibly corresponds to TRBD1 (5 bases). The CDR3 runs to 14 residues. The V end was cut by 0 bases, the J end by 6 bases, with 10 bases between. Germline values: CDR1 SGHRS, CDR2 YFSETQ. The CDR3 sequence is CASSLDGQGQPQHF. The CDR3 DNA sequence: TGCGCCAGCAGCTTGGATGGGCAGGGTCAGCCCCAGCATTTT.

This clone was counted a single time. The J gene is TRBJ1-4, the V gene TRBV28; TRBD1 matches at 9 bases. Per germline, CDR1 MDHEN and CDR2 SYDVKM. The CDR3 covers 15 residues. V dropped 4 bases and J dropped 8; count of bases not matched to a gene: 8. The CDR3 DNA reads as TGTGCCAGCAGTTCTTGGGGACAGGGAGGCGAAAAACTGTTTTTT. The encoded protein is CASSSWGQGGEKLFF.

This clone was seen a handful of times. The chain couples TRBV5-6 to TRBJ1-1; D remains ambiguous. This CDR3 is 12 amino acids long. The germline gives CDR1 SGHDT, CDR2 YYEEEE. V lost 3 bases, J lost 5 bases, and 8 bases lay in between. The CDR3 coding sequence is TGTGCCAGCAGCTGGGGTGGAACTGAAGCTTTCTTT. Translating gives CASSWGGTEAFF.

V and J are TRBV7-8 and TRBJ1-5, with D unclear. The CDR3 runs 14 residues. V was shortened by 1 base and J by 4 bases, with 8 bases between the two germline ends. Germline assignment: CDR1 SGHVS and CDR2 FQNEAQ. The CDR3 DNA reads TGTGCCAGCAGCTTAGGGTCGGGTAATCAGCCCCAGCATTTT. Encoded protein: CASSLGSGNQPQHF.

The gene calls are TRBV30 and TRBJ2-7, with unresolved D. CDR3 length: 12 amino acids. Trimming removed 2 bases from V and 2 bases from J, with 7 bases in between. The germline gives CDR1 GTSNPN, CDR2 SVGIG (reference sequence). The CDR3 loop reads CAWSSNTYEQYF. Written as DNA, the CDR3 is TGTGCCTGGAGTTCGAATACCTACGAGCAGTACTTC. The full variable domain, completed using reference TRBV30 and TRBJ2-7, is SQTIHQWPATLVQPVGSPLSLECTVEGTSNPNLYWYRQAAGRGLQLLFYSVGIGQISSEVPQNLSASRPQDRQFILSSKKLLLSDSGFYLCAWSSNTYEQYFGPGTRLTVT.